The next 5 T cell receptor beta chains were all read from a single sample in a study of tumor and adjacent non-tumor tissue in lung cancer. Three rounds of nested PCR, following a modified ARM-PCR protocol, produced the TCRbeta library. TCRdb re-analysed the multiplex PCR reads in MiXCR, keeping a single row per CDR3 protein. Of roughly 70,000 distinct CDR3 sequences detected, around 70% appear once; the ten largest clones hold around a quarter. The template was RNA from unsorted bulk tissue. This non-tumor lung sample came from over 3 cm beyond the tumor edge. What was sequenced was distant non-tumor lung tissue. These receptor sequences come from a woman aged 50 to 60 with non-small cell lung cancer.

A word on this clonotype: A junction boundary mismatches the germline segment, possibly from a read error. The chain combines TRBV29-1 with TRBJ2-4; perhaps TRBD1 as D (6 bases). Germline V gene data show CDR1 as SQVTM and CDR2 as ANQGSEA. The CDR3 contains 16 residues. This chain's CDR3 is CSVEGGHQISKNIQYF. For the CDR3, the DNA is TGTAGCGTTGAAGGGGGACACCAAATATCCAAAAACATTCAGTACTTC.

As to this clonotype: Since a much larger clone is just one base distant, this may be a read error. The chain recombines TRBV20-1 with TRBJ2-3; tentative D call: TRBD2 (6 bases). V was shortened by 1 base and J by 6 bases, with 14 bases between the two germline ends. Looked up from germline, CDR1 is DFQATT and CDR2 is SNEGSKA (reference sequence). There are 14 residues in the CDR3. The CDR3 DNA reads TGCAGTGCTAGAGCCCACGGGGAGGCGGATACGCAGTATTTT. It yields the protein CSARAHGEADTQYF.

Points on this clonotype: Because the CDR3 is missing its conserved closing phenylalanine or tryptophan, this is likely a read error. The gene calls are TRBV20-1 and TRBJ2-5; no clear D gene. V was pared by 6 bases and J by 3 bases, with 11 bases between. CDR1 is DFQATT and CDR2 is SNEGSKA in the germline V gene (reference sequence). The CDR3 contains 12 residues. The DNA of the CDR3 is TGCAGTGCACTACGGGTGAAAGAGACCCAGTACATC. Protein sequence: CSALRVKETQYI.

Note on this clonotype: A junction boundary mismatches the germline segment, possibly from a read error. The chain joins TRBV11-2 to TRBJ2-7, with a tentative D call TRBD1 (5 bases). CDR1 and CDR2 (germline): SGHAT, FQNNGV. The CDR3 totals 17 residues. In DNA, the CDR3 is TGTGCCAACAGCTCAACGGGTGGTCGGACAATTGGTACCGAGCAGTACTTC. Translating it yields CANSSTGGRTIGTEQYF.

This clonotype was counted at least ten times. CDR3 in DNA: TGCGCCAGCAGCCTTTTAGCGGGGTCCTACGAGCAGTACTTC. Translation gives CASSLLAGSYEQYF. This chain links TRBV4-1 with TRBJ2-7; TRBD2 matches at 8 bases. Germline CDR1 and CDR2: MGHRA and YSYEKL. Unmatched junction bases numbered 3, after V lost 4 bases and J lost 1 base. The CDR3 totals 14 residues.